This TCR beta chain was identified during a study of graft-versus-host responses after intestinal transplantation. Study-wide context: The whole recipient group had anti-thymocyte globulin induction followed by tacrolimus and steroids for two to three years.

Study-wide results and caveats: Detected in recipient marrow were GvH clones, some of which were first observed in ileum or blood.

Using immunoSEQ multiplex PCR, the repertoire was profiled, and TCRdb retains in-frame clones only, with some absent. The table includes several thousand clones, roughly 85% detected once. The starting material, graft tissue, was processed to release intraepithelial and lamina propria lymphocytes. Regarding this clone: The antigen remains unidentified.

V lost 1 base and J 7 bases, leaving 13 bases between the germline ends. This CDR3 has 15 amino acids. The germline V gene encodes CDR1 SGHAT and CDR2 FQNNGV. The sequence was collected from a human patient who received an intestinal transplant, so some T cells may come from the graft donor. This specimen consisted of ileum tissue, obtained around 130 days after transplant. This chain uses TRBV11-2 with TRBJ1-4, with D perhaps TRBD1 (5 bases). CDR3 amino acids: CASSLGAGLGEKLFF. As DNA, the CDR3 is TGTGCCAGCAGCTTAGGGGCAGGGCTCGGTGAAAAACTGTTTTTT. The whole variable domain, filled in from reference TRBV11-2 and TRBJ1-4, reads EAGVAQSPRYKIIEKRQSVAFWCNPISGHATLYWYQQILGQGPKLLIQFQNNGVVDDSQLPKDRFSAERLKGVDSTLKIQPAKLEDSAVYLCASSLGAGLGEKLFFGSGTQLSVL.